This T cell receptor (beta chain) is from a study of T cell clonality in common variable immunodeficiency. The V gene lost 5 bases and the J gene lost 6 bases, with 15 bases spanning the gap. Germline V gene lookup returns CDR1 SGHDN and CDR2 FVKESK. The CDR3 extends over 14 amino acids. This clone was counted many times. The read ends 3 residues shy of where the CDR3 ends; the end is completed using the germline J gene. Assay: immunoSEQ multiplex PCR; the TCRdb copy retains only in-frame clones and omits some. This repertoire lists around 39,000 clones without singletons; around 0.87% sits in the top ten.

The chain joins TRBV14 to TRBJ2-3; a weak D match, TRBD2 (7 bases). Sequencing was done on a sample of peripheral blood mononuclear cells. This clonotype was obtained from a person between 18 and 75 years old in good health. The CDR3 reads CASSLRGAEDTQYF. The CDR3 bases that were read are TGTGCCAGCAGCTTACGGGGGGCCGAGGATACG. Full variable domain (outside the CDR3, taken from reference TRBV14 and TRBJ2-3): EAGVTQFPSHSVIEKGQTVTLRCDPISGHDNLYWYRRVMGKEIKFLLHFVKESKQDESGMPNNRFLAERTGGTYSTLKVQPAELEDSGVYFCASSLRGAEDTQYFGPGTRLTVL.